A selection of T cell receptor beta chains follows, all from one sample in a study of CXCR3-negative and CXCR3-positive naive CD8 T cells. TCRdb reprocessed the 5' RACE reads and keeps a single row for each CDR3 protein, giving no DNA. This sample's clone table lists about 89,000 distinct CDR3 sequences. The sample comprised naive CXCR3+ CD8+ T cells from blood. These receptors originate from a human donor in good health. Some clones in this sample may be carry-over from other donors' samples. CDR3s include the opening cysteine and the closing phenylalanine or tryptophan.

v_gene,j_gene,CDR3aa
TRBV20-1,TRBJ1-1,CSAFTLTGSLTEAFF
TRBV4-1,TRBJ2-2,CASSQTSGSTGELFF
TRBV2,TRBJ2-1,CASGRLGQGLNEQFF
TRBV4-3,TRBJ2-7,CASSQGTGGSEQYF
TRBV6-5,TRBJ1-4,CASSYSAITGPTNEKLFF
TRBV5-1,TRBJ2-7,CASSLGQGQYEQYF
TRBV10-3,TRBJ2-7,CAISEHIRGSYEQYF
TRBV6-5,TRBJ2-3,CASAGLAGLTDTQYF
TRBV14,TRBJ1-4,CASSQFYGDEKLFF
TRBV12-3/TRBV12-4,TRBJ2-7,CASSSAGWGGSSHEQYF
TRBV28,TRBJ2-3,CASSQGPDTQYF
TRBV20-1,TRBJ2-7,CSARPLTGLSIYEQYF
TRBV20-1,TRBJ2-1,CSARTGTSVYEQFF
TRBV12-3/TRBV12-4,TRBJ2-1,CASTGGAEQFF
TRBV28,TRBJ2-4,CASSIPSGPLRVVYF
TRBV27,TRBJ2-5,CASSAPPWGQETQYF
TRBV28,TRBJ2-7,CASSSRTSGGSYEQYF
TRBV7-3,TRBJ2-4,CASSLIGGAQNIQYF
TRBV7-2,TRBJ2-7,CASSLVGQGNYEQYF
TRBV7-2,TRBJ1-5,CASSWSEVLPQHF
TRBV28,TRBJ1-1,CASSLTGVKVSAFF
TRBV5-5,TRBJ2-3,CASSSAAGAALVDTQYF
TRBV7-2,TRBJ2-3,CASSGSGRAYFYTDTQYF
TRBV4-1,TRBJ2-5,CASSQDADNQETQYF
TRBV5-4,TRBJ2-2,CASSKGPLGELFF
TRBV29-1,TRBJ2-1,CSDSRTGTAYNEQFF
TRBV7-9,TRBJ1-6,CASSSPGQLHNSPLHF
TRBV15,TRBJ2-2,CATRVVPGELFF
TRBV6-6,TRBJ2-7,CASSYSLVLAGAEGYF
TRBV7-9,TRBJ1-1,CASQDMGSGNTEAFF
TRBV4-3,TRBJ2-5,CASSQGLAEQETQYF